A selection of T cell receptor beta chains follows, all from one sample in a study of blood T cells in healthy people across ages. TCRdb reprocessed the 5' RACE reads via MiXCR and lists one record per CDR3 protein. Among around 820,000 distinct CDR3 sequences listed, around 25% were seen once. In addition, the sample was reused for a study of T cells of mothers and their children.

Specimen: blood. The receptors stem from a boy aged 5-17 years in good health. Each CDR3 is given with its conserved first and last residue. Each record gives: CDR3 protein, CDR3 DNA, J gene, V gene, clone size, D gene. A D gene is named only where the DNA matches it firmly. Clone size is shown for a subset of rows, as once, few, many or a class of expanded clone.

CASSLVGRGNNEQLF,NA,TRBJ2-1,TRBV28,NA,NA
CASSLPQGRNQETQYF,TGTGCCAGCAGCTTGCCCCAGGGCCGAAATCAAGAGACCCAGTACTTC,TRBJ2-5,TRBV5-6,many,NA
CASSYSGSQYEQYF,TGTGCCAGCAGTTACTCTGGCAGTCAATACGAGCAGTACTTC,TRBJ2-7,TRBV6-2/TRBV6-3,few,NA
CATSSGLASTGELFF,TGTGCCACCAGCAGTGGACTAGCGAGCACCGGGGAGCTGTTTTTT,TRBJ2-2,TRBV15,NA,TRBD2
CASSQFFQGGGAIADTQYF,TGCGCCAGCAGCCAATTTTTCCAGGGCGGGGGGGCCATCGCAGATACGCAGTATTTT,TRBJ2-3,TRBV4-3,NA,TRBD2
CSVEAASEEQETQYF,TGCAGCGTTGAAGCGGCTAGCGAAGAACAAGAGACCCAGTACTTC,TRBJ2-5,TRBV29-1,NA,NA
CASSSPSGSSDTQYF,TGTGCCAGCAGTTCTCCTAGCGGGAGCTCAGATACGCAGTATTTT,TRBJ2-3,TRBV28,NA,TRBD2
CASSPRAGTEAFF,TGTGCCAGCAGCCCCCGAGCGGGCACTGAAGCTTTCTTT,TRBJ1-1,TRBV7-3,few,NA
CSARELAGSTNPYEQYF,TGCAGTGCTAGAGAACTAGCGGGATCGACCAATCCCTACGAGCAGTACTTC,TRBJ2-7,TRBV20-1,NA,TRBD2
CASSPRDRARYEQYF,TGTGCCAGCTCACCTAGGGACAGGGCCCGCTACGAGCAGTACTTC,TRBJ2-7,TRBV18,few,TRBD1
CASSESGAAGGPGEDIQYF,TGTGCCAGCAGTGAATCGGGGGCCGCGGGAGGGCCCGGTGAGGACATTCAGTACTTC,TRBJ2-4,TRBV25-1,many,TRBD2
CASSQDGQGAGELFF,TGCGCCAGCAGCCAAGACGGGCAGGGGGCCGGGGAGCTGTTTTTT,TRBJ2-2,TRBV4-1,NA,TRBD1
CASSLAGTEGNTIYF,TGCGCCAGCAGCTTGGCCGGGACGGAAGGAAACACCATATATTTT,TRBJ1-3,TRBV5-1,few,NA
CSARDGGWSTDTQYF,TGCAGTGCTAGAGATGGAGGGTGGAGCACAGATACGCAGTATTTT,TRBJ2-3,TRBV20-1,NA,NA
CASNARSGNTEAFF,TGTGCCAGCAATGCGAGGAGTGGGAACACTGAAGCTTTCTTT,TRBJ1-1,TRBV28,NA,NA
CASSSWTGGGEKLFF,TGTGCCAGCAGTTCCTGGACAGGGGGCGGTGAAAAACTGTTTTTT,TRBJ1-4,TRBV27,few,TRBD1
CASSHRGRLDEQYF,TGTGCCAGCAGCCATCGCGGGAGGCTGGACGAGCAGTACTTC,TRBJ2-7,TRBV3-1,NA,TRBD2
CASSIADRAYEQYF,TGTGCCAGTAGTATTGCGGACAGAGCCTACGAGCAGTACTTC,TRBJ2-7,TRBV19,few,NA
CSARDGDRGHEQYF,TGCAGTGCTAGAGATGGGGACAGGGGCCACGAGCAGTACTTC,TRBJ2-7,TRBV20-1,few,TRBD1
CASSLSRVLGEQYF,TGTGCCAGCAGTTTATCTCGGGTTCTTGGCGAGCAGTACTTC,TRBJ2-7,TRBV27,NA,NA
CSARHDPDRSYEQYF,TGCAGTGCTAGACACGACCCGGACAGGTCCTACGAGCAGTACTTC,TRBJ2-7,TRBV20-1,few,TRBD1
CASSQDVGGSSTDTQYF,TGCGCCAGCAGCCAAGATGTCGGGGGATCTAGCACAGATACGCAGTATTTT,TRBJ2-3,TRBV4-1,NA,NA
CASEQAGGLITGELFF,TGTGCCAGCGAGCAAGCGGGAGGACTGATCACCGGGGAGCTGTTTTTT,TRBJ2-2,TRBV3-1,few,TRBD2
CASSPGTGGLHEQFF,TGTGCCAGCAGTCCCGGGACAGGGGGGCTCCATGAGCAGTTCTTC,TRBJ2-1,TRBV12-3/TRBV12-4,NA,TRBD1
CASSLGQGSNTEAFF,TGTGCCAGCAGTTTGGGACAGGGCTCGAACACTGAAGCTTTCTTT,TRBJ1-1,TRBV6-5,NA,TRBD1
CSGDIQGKQYF,TGCAGCGGGGATATACAGGGAAAGCAGTACTTC,TRBJ2-7,TRBV29-1,few,NA
CSARDTSGGFNEQFF,TGCAGTGCTAGAGATACTAGCGGGGGATTCAATGAGCAGTTCTTC,TRBJ2-1,TRBV20-1,NA,TRBD2
CASSLNPQGYVRETQYF,TGTGCCAGCAGCCTGAACCCCCAGGGTTATGTCAGAGAGACCCAGTACTTC,TRBJ2-5,TRBV28,NA,NA